Shown below are 7 T cell receptor beta chains from a single sample sequenced in a study of blood T cells in healthy people across ages. Using a J-beta primer mix together with a sample-barcoded 5' primer, a second PCR was run for about 6 to 12 cycles. MiXCR, run by TCRdb on the 5' RACE reads, gives a single entry per CDR3 protein. The sample has 1.5 million to 2 million distinct CDR3 sequences; 28% are singletons. Sequencing used blood. The source of these receptors is a woman in her thirties in good health.

The J gene is TRBJ2-3, the V gene TRBV9; 9 nucleotides match TRBD2. V gave up 2 bases and J gave up 5 bases; unmatched junction bases: 9. Looked up from germline, CDR1 is SGDLS and CDR2 is YYNGEE. This CDR3 has 16 residues. The CDR3 sequence is CASSVGRAGGGDTQYF. Written as DNA, the CDR3 is TGTGCCAGCAGCGTGGGACGAGCGGGAGGAGGAGATACGCAGTATTTT.

This clonotype was seen ten or more times. V and J are TRBV11-2 and TRBJ1-2; D might be TRBD1 (6 bases). V was pared by 5 bases and J by 4 bases, with 11 bases between. The CDR3 loop spans 13 amino acids. Germline V gives CDR1 SGHAT, CDR2 FQNNGV. The CDR3 here is CASSRDNIYGYTF. CDR3 DNA sequence: TGTGCCAGCAGCCGGGACAACATCTATGGCTACACCTTC.

The rearrangement uses TRBV5-6 and TRBJ2-1, with 8 bases that match TRBD1. The V segment lost 6 bases and the J segment 8 bases; nucleotides outside the gene matches: 7. The CDR3 is 13 amino acids. Germline lookup yields CDR1 SGHDT and CDR2 YYEEEE. CDR3 sequence (DNA): TGTGCCAGCACGCCGACAGGGGCGGATGAGCAGTTCTTC. Amino acid sequence: CASTPTGADEQFF.

In its sample, this clonotype was seen a few times. The rearrangement joins TRBV13 to TRBJ2-7; D is unresolved. From germline, CDR1 is PRHDT and CDR2 FYEKMQ (reference sequence). CDR3 length: 13 residues. V was pared by 6 bases and J by 2 bases, with 11 bases between. CDR3 sequence reads: CASSPPDAYEQYF. The CDR3 region has the DNA TGTGCCAGCAGTCCCCCGGATGCCTACGAGCAGTACTTC.

CDR3 loop: CASSLVQCSNEKLFF. The DNA of the CDR3 is TGCGCCAGCAGCTTGGTGCAGTGTTCTAATGAAAAACTGTTTTTT. The rearrangement joins TRBV5-1 to TRBJ1-4; D unclear. This CDR3 spans 15 amino acids. The germline CDR1 and CDR2 sequences are SGHRS and YFSETQ. V was pared by 0 bases and J by 3 bases, with 9 bases between.

The rearrangement links TRBV28 to TRBJ1-1; D uncertain. The germline gives CDR1 MDHEN, CDR2 SYDVKM. The CDR3 runs to 13 residues. Deletions cut 8 bases from V and 0 bases from J, with 10 bases between. The CDR3 bases are TGTGCCAGCGGTTCTCGTATGAACACTGAAGCTTTCTTT. It specifies CASGSRMNTEAFF.

This clonotype was detected ten times or more. This chain joins TRBV28 and TRBJ1-2; a weak D match, TRBD1 (6 bases). V was shortened by 5 bases and J by 5 bases, with 27 bases between the two germline ends. The CDR3 extends over 18 amino acids. The germline V gene encodes CDR1 MDHEN and CDR2 SYDVKM. The CDR3 region is CASSPYQRPRDTRYGYTF. CDR3 in DNA: TGTGCCAGCAGTCCCTATCAACGTCCCCGGGACACGCGGTATGGCTACACCTTC.